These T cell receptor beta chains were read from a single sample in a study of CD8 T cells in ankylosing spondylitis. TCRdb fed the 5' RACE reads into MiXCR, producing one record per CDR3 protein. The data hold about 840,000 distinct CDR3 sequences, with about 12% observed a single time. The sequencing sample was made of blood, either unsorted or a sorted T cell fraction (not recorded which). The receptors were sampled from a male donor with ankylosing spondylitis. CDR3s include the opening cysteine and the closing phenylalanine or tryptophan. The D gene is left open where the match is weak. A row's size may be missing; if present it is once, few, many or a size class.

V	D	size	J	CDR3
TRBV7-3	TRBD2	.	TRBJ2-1	CASSTGTSGGPRNEQFF
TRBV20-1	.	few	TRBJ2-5	CSARDARETQYF
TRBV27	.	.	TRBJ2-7	CASKSRAVRYEQYF
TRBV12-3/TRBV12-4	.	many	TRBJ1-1	CASSLNRDTEAFF
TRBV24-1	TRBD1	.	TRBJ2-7	CATSPAGQGTYEQYF
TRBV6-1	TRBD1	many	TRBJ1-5	CASSRGTGFQPQHF
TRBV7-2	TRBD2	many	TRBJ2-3	CASSLALAGGGTDTQYF
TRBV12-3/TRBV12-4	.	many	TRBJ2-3	CASSLRGADTQYF
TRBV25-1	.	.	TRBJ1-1	CASSEFGERMNTEAFF
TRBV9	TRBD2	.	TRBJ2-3	CASSVGGGGDTQYF
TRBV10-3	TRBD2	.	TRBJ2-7	CAISEMSSGMGEQYF
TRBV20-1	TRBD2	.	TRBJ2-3	CSASGEASGVTDTQYF
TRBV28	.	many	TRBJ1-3	CATHYSGNTIYF
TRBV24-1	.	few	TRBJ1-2	CATSGGRVYGYTF
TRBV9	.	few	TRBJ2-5	CASSEGWSRQETQYF
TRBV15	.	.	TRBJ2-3	CATSRGAGPADTQYF
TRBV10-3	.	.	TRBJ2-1	CAIAGHNEQFF
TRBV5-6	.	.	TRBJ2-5	CASSWEGVETQYF
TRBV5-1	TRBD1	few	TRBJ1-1	CASSARGRNTEAFF
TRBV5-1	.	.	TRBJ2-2	CATRAGTVNTGERFF
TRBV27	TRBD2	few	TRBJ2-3	CASSPWGGRGTDTQYF
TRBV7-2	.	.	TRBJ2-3	CASSLEAYTDTQYF
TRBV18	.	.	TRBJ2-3	CATRGLPAVGTQYF
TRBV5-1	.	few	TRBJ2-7	CASGSESHIYEQYF
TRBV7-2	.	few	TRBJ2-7	CASSLAGSESYEQYF
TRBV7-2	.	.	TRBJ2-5	CASGTLRGTQYF
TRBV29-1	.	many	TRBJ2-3	CSVSGISDTQYF